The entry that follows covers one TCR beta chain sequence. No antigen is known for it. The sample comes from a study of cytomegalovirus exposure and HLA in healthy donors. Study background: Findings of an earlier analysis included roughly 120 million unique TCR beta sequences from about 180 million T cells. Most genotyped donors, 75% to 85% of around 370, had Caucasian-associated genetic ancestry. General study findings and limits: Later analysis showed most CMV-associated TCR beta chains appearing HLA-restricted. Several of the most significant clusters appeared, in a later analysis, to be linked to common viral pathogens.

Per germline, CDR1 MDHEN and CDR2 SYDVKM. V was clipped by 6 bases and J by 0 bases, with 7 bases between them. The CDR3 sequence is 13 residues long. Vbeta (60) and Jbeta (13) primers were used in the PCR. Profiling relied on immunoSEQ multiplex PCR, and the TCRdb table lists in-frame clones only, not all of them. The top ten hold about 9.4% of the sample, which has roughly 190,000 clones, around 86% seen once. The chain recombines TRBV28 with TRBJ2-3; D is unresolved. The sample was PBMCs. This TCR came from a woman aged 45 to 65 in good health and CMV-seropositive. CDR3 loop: CASSVSSTDTQYF. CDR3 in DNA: TGTGCCAGCAGCGTAAGCAGCACAGATACGCAGTATTTT.